This TCR beta chain was profiled in a study of T cell responses to AZD1222 COVID-19 vaccine (dated by TCRdb to the early 2020s). For context, the study as a whole: TCR sequencing was performed for fewer than 250 trial participants, of whom 200 to 210 were given two doses of AZD1222 and around 25 were given two doses of MenACWY control vaccine. Enrollment into the trials was organized by age into subgroups of 18-55, 56-69 and 70-plus years, and those subgroups contained approximately 150, 30 and 60 TCR-sequenced participants, respectively. What the authors observed across the whole study: After two AZD1222 doses, spike-specific TCR breadth and depth were significantly higher than at day 0 and than in MenACWY recipients. Participants were mostly white British, with more females than males. The authors suggested clonal diversity may have been underestimated. CD4 TCRs associated with the vaccine covered the entire spike protein, and the dominant responses were in regions 160-218 and 743-854. Because no day 14 peak-response samples were available, the repertoires could be characterized only after the peak T cell response. Only six or seven AZD1222 recipients were SARS-CoV-2 seropositive at baseline, limiting conclusions about previously exposed vaccinees. The 56-69-year group was small, and its depth increase did not reach significance, likely because of low power. Epitopes outside the regions mutated in the B.1.351 and B.1.1.7 variants were reportedly recognized by nearly half of the unique spike-specific TCRs.

The label giving this sample's time point can be read as: about 28 days (+/-7) after the second vaccine dose. The sample's treatment or condition, from its label and the paper: meningococcal conjugate vaccine given as trial control. Vaccinee samples came from UK trials COV001 and COV002, including a single-blind randomized controlled phase 2/3 trial of AZD1222 (ChAdOx1 nCoV-19) in healthy adults. For TCRbeta chain sequencing, PBMC samples were collected from trial participants at day 0 and at day 28 after the second dose. Its CDR3 holds 12 amino acids, cysteine through phenylalanine. Only the CDR3 part of the read is kept: 36 bases, read in frame from the first base. According to the germline V gene, CDR1 reads WSHSY and CDR2 reads SAAADI. The junction shows trimming of 3 bases on V and 5 bases on J, plus 7 bases between the germline ends. The CDR3 regions of human TCRbeta chains were subjected to immunosequencing. For the original study's pipeline: Repertoire TCRs were checked for matches against a reference library of SARS-CoV-2-specific TCRs that had been generated using the MIRA antigen-specificity platform. Breadth was defined as the fraction of unique TCRs that were SARS-CoV-2-associated, and depth was defined as the fraction of total T cells that were SARS-CoV-2-associated. Using the MIRA data, each spike-specific TCR was assigned both to the spike region to which the TCR was reactive and to a CD4 or CD8 class. Log10-transformed breadth and depth values were compared by one-way ANOVA with Sidak's multiple comparisons tests. TCRdb carries this immuneACCESS record with in-frame sequences only. Its versions omit some clonotypes, under half of them owing to an unresolved V gene in the studies checked, with the rest unexplained. V, J and clone size derive from that table, while D and trimming were established from the DNA sequence. A total of some 80,000 clones appear in this sample, about 74% of them only once. 27% of the sample belongs to the ten largest clones.

As for this clone: Its antigen is not yet known. There are no base qualities to consult, and no much larger clone falls within one base.

This clonotype was sampled from an adult who received the MenACWY meningococcal vaccine as a control. This specimen consisted of peripheral blood, obtained 28 days after the second dose of the MenACWY control vaccine. The chain joins TRBV10-2 to TRBJ2-5; the D gene cannot be named for sure. The DNA reads as follows: TGCGCCAGCAGTGACAGCAGGGAGACCCAGTACTTC. Translation gives CASSDSRETQYF.